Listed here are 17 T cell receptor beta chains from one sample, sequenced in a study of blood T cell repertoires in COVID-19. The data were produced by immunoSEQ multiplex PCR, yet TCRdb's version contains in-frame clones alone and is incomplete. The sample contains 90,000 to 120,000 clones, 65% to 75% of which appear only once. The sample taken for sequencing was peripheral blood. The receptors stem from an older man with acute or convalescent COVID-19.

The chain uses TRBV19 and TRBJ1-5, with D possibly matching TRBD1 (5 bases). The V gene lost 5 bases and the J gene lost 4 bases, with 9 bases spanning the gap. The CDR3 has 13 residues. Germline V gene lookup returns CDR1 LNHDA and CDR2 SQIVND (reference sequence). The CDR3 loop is CASSGDRNQPQHF. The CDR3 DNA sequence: TGTGCCAGTAGTGGTGACAGAAATCAGCCCCAGCATTTT. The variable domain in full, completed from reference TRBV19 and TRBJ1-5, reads DGGITQSPKYLFRKEGQNVTLSCEQNLNHDAMYWYRQDPGQGLRLIYYSQIVNDFQKGDIAEGYSVSREKKESFPLTVTSAQKNPTAFYLCASSGDRNQPQHFGDGTRLSIL.

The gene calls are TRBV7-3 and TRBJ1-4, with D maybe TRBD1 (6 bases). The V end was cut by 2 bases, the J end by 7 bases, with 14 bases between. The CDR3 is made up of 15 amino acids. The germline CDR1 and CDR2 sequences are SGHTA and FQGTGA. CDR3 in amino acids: CASSLEQGFSEKLFF. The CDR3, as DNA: TGTGCCAGCAGCTTAGAACAGGGTTTTAGTGAAAAACTGTTTTTT.

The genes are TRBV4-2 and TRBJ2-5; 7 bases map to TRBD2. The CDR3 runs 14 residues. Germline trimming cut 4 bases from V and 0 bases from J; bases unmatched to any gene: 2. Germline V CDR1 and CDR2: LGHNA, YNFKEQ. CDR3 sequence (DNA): TGTGCCAGCAGCCCTGGGACTAACCAAGAGACCCAGTACTTC. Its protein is CASSPGTNQETQYF.

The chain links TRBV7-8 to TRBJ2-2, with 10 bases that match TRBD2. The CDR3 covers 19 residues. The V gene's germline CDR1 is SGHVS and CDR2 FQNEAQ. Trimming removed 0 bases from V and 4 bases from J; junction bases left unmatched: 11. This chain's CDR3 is CASSLAALPSGRGTGELFF. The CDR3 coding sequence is TGTGCCAGCAGCTTAGCCGCCCTACCTAGCGGGAGAGGCACCGGGGAGCTGTTTTTT.

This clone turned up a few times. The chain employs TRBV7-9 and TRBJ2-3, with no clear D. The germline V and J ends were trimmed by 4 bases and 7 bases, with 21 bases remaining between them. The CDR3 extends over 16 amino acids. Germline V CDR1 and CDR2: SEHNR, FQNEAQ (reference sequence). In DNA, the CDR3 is TGTGCCAGCAGCTCCTGGGCCCAAATTGACGAAAATACGCAGTATTTT. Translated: CASSSWAQIDENTQYF.

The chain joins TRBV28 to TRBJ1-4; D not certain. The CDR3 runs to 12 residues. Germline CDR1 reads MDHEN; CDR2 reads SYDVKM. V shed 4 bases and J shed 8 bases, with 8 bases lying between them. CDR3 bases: TGTGCCAGCAGTTCGCTCCGGGAAAAACTGTTTTTT. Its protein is CASSSLREKLFF. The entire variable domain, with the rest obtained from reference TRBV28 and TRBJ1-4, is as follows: DVKVTQSSRYLVKRTGEKVFLECVQDMDHENMFWYRQDPGLGLRLIYFSYDVKMKEKGDIPEGYSVSREKKERFSLILESASTNQTSMYLCASSSLREKLFFGSGTQLSVL.

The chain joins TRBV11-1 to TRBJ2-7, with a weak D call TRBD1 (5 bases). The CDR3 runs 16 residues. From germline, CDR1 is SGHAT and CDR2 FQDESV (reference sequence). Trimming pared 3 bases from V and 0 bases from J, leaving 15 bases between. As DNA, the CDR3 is TGTGCCAGCAGCTTTGGGGCCGCGCTTAGCTCCTACGAGCAGTACTTC. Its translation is CASSFGAALSSYEQYF.

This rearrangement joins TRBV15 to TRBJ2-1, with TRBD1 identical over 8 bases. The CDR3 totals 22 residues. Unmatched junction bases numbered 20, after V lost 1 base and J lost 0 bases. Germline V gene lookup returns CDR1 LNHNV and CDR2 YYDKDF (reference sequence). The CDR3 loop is CATSRGRGQRDRSEGSYNEQFF. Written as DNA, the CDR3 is TGTGCCACCAGCAGAGGACGAGGCCAACGGGACAGGTCCGAAGGCTCCTACAATGAGCAGTTCTTC.

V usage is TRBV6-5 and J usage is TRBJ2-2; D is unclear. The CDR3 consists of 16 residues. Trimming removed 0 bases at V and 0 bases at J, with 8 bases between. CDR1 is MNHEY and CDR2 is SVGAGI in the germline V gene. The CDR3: CASSYSRRTNTGELFF. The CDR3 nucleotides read TGTGCCAGCAGTTACTCGAGGCGTACGAACACCGGGGAGCTGTTTTTT.

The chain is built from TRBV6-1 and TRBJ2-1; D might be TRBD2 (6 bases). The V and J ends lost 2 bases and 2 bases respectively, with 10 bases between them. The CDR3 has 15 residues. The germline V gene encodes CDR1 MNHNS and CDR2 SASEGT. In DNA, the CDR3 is TGTGCCAGCAGTGAACTAGCGCCCACCTACAATGAGCAGTTCTTC. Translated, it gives CASSELAPTYNEQFF.

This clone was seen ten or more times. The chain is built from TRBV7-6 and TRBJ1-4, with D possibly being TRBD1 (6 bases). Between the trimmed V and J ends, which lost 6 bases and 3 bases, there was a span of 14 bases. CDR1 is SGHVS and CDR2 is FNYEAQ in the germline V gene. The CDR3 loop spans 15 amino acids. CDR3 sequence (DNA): TGTGCCAGCAGAGCGGGGCCAGGGGCTAATGAAAAACTGTTTTTT. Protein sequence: CASRAGPGANEKLFF.

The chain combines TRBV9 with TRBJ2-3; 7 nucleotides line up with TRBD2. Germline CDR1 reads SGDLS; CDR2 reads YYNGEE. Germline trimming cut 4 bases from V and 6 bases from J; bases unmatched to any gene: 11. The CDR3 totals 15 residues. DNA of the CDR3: TGTGCCAGCAGCCTACATCAGATACTAGCGGATACGCAGTATTTT. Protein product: CASSLHQILADTQYF.

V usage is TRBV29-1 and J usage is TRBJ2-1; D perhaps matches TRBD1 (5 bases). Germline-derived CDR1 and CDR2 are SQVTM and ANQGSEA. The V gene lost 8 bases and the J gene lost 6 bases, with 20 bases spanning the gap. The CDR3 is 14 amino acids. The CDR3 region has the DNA TGCAGCTCCCTTAAGGGGCTGGAAGGCAATGAGCAGTTCTTC. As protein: CSSLKGLEGNEQFF.

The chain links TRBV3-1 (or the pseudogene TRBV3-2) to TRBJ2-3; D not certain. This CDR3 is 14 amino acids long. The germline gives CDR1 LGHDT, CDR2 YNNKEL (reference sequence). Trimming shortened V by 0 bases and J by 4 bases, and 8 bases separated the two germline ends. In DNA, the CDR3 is TGTGCCAGCAGCCAAGATAGTAGCTCAGATACGCAGTATTTT. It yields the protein CASSQDSSSDTQYF.

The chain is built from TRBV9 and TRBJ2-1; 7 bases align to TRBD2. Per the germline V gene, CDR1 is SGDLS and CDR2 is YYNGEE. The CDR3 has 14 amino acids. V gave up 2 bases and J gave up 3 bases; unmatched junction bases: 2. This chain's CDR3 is CASSVRESYNEQFF. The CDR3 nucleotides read TGTGCCAGCAGCGTGCGGGAGAGCTACAATGAGCAGTTCTTC. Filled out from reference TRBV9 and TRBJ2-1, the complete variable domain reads DSGVTQTPKHLITATGQRVTLRCSPRSGDLSVYWYQQSLDQGLQFLIQYYNGEERAKGNILERFSAQQFPDLHSELNLSSLELGDSALYFCASSVRESYNEQFFGPGTRLTVL.

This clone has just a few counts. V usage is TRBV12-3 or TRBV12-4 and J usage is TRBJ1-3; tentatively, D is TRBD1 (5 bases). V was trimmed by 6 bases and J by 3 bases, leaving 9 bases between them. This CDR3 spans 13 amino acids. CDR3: CASSNRNGNTIYF. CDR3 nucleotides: TGTGCCAGCAGCAACAGGAATGGAAACACCATATATTTT.

The CDR3 nucleotides are TGTGCCAGTAGTATAGACCGCGGGAGAGGGAGGCAGTTCTTC. It encodes CASSIDRGRGRQFF. The chain is built from TRBV19 and TRBJ2-1; 7 nucleotides align to TRBD2. The CDR3 totals 14 residues. Trimming at V came to 0 bases and at J to 12 bases, leaving 8 bases not matched to a gene. Germline V gives CDR1 LNHDA, CDR2 SQIVND (reference sequence).